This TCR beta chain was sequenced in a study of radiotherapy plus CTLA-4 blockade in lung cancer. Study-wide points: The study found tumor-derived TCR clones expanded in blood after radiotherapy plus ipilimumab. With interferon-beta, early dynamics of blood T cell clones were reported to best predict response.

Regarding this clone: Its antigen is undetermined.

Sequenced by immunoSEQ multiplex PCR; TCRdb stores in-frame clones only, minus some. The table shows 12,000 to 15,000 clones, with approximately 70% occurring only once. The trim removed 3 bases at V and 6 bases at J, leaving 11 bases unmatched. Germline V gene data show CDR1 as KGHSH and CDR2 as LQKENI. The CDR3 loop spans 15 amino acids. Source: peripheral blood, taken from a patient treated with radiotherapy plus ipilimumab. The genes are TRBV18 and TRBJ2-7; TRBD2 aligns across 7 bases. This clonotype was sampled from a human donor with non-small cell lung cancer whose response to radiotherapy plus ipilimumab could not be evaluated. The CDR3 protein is CASSPRSGVLSEQYF. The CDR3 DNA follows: TGTGCCAGCTCACCTAGGAGCGGGGTCCTCTCCGAGCAGTACTTC. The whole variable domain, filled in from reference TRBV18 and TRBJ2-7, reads NAGVMQNPRHLVRRRGQEARLRCSPMKGHSHVYWYRQLPEEGLKFMVYLQKENIIDESGMPKERFSAEFPKEGPSILRIQQVVRGDSAAYFCASSPRSGVLSEQYFGPGTRLTVT.